The source of this T cell receptor beta chain is a study of T-cell memory formation after mild COVID-19. Study information: TCR clusters were largely donor specific.

Study-level points and caveats: CD8+ contracting clones occupied EMRA, while CD4+ ones occupied mainly CM and EM. Nothing showed for sure that second-wave clones peaking on day 37 were SARS-CoV-2 specific.

On this clonotype: The antigen is unknown.

TCRdb re-derived calls from the 5' RACE reads in MiXCR, one entry per CDR3 protein. The table records roughly 130,000 distinct CDR3 sequences, approximately 17% of them present only once. V lost 4 bases and J lost 1, with 8 bases in between. CDR3 length: 13 residues. Germline V gives CDR1 SGHNT, CDR2 YYREEE (reference sequence). Material: PBMCs or a T cell subset sorted from them (not recorded which). The V and J genes are TRBV5-4 and TRBJ1-1, with D unclear. This TCR came from a man aged 18-30 years who had mild COVID-19 (a few samples of this study predate the infection). Cell type and time point are not known. As DNA, the CDR3 is TGTGCCAGCAGCCTGACTCAGAACACTGAAGCTTTCTTT. Translation gives CASSLTQNTEAFF.